This entry concerns a single T cell receptor (beta chain). No antigen is known for it. This sample stems from a study of blood T cells in healthy people across ages. Alongside a J-beta primer mix, a sample-barcoded 5' primer served in a second PCR lasting roughly 6 to 11 cycles. One entry per CDR3 protein, called by TCRdb with MiXCR from the 5' RACE reads. The sample includes about 630,000 distinct CDR3 sequences, 20% to 25% of them seen just once. Study conclusions and caveats: The study regarded diversity estimates from one million T cells as underestimates.

This TCR came from a man in his 70s in good health. Material: blood.

The CDR3 DNA reads as TGTGCCAGCAGTGATTATACGGGAGGGCTTAATGAGCAGTTCTTC. The encoded protein is CASSDYTGGLNEQFF. This chain connects TRBV25-1 to TRBJ2-1, with 8 positions matching TRBD2. The ends lost 3 bases at V and 7 bases at J; junction bases unmatched: 8. Germline V gives CDR1 MGHDK, CDR2 SYGVNS. The CDR3 has 15 amino acids.